This section outlines one T cell receptor (beta chain) sequence together with its context. This clone's antigen is unknown. Qualities for individual bases were not recorded, and no much larger clone is one base off. This sample is part of a study of cytomegalovirus exposure and HLA in healthy donors (dated by TCRdb to 2017 to 2019). In the study overall: According to an earlier analysis of around 600 of the donors, 150 million to 200 million T cells yielded 90 million to 140 million unique TCR beta sequences and 276 Gb of sequence data. Besides the first cohort of around 700 subjects, a separate validation cohort made up of roughly 120 different subjects was used. Both class I and class II loci were covered by HLA typing, at four-digit resolution. Of the approximately 400 genotyped donors, 75% to 85% were placed in the genetic ancestry cluster associated with self-reported Caucasian donors. Across some 400 genotyped donors of the cohort, an average of approximately 240,000 unique TCR beta nucleotide sequences per donor were sequenced, and roughly a sixth of those sequences were non-productive. An early release that covered about 600 HLA-typed donors contained about 290 gigabases of sequencing data and tens of millions of unique TCR sequences. An earlier analysis of a few hundred of the donors applied high-throughput TCR beta sequencing to assess whether each TCR beta V gene segment acted as functional or pseudogenic. The later analysis used no new phenotypic data to find candidate immune exposures, relying instead on TCR beta sequences and their occurrence across donors. The study profiled the T cell repertoires of under 700 subjects by immunosequencing and related them to cytomegalovirus serostatus. The study combined high-throughput TCR immunosequencing, statistical association of individual TCRs with disease status, and machine learning to predict cytomegalovirus infection status. Every discovery cohort repertoire had been produced on one sequencing platform. The study aimed to test whether cataloging public T cell receptors could reveal signatures of past pathogen exposure. Genome-wide SNP genotypes for about 60% of the roughly 700 donors were used in a later genetic analysis, which treated that subset as a discovery cohort. Four to six DR-DQ haplotypes were handled as single units for association and clustering because linkage in the cohort was strong. In a later analysis, previously published TCR beta repertoires from 550 to 750 donors were re-analyzed and high-resolution HLA genotyping was added so that TCR occurrence patterns could be studied. Donor age, sex, ethnicity and CMV serostatus were compiled together with the repertoire data. The number of typed donors differed by locus: about 620-640 for A, B, C, DRB1 and DQB1; 500 to 550 for DQA1; fewer than 610 for DPA1; and 450 to 480 for DPB1. Overall study results and their limits: Because counts were too low, about 18 rarely observed V segments, including chromosome 9 orphons, were excluded from the earlier analysis of 500 to 700 of the donors. A later analysis found that TCR association rates varied across HLA loci, with DRB1 alleles showing the most associated TCRs and HLA-C alleles the fewest. HLA typing was unavailable for some donors at each locus, so association tests used only the typed subset. A cluster of highly shared sequence variants was judged likely to be a technical artifact of the sequencing pipeline. A further reported finding was that TCR beta sequences accurately predicted the HLA-A and HLA-B alleles for most subjects in the first cohort. At a false discovery rate of 0.05, a later analysis linked 15,000 to 20,000 TCR beta sequences to specific HLA alleles. According to the authors, the approach could potentially be generalized to other disease states and immunological phenotypes. Linkage disequilibrium might explain the correlated functional status among segregating V segments, but an unknown experimental factor could not be ruled out. Presence/absence analyses assumed roughly uniform sequencing depth across donors, an assumption that may not hold. CMV serostatus was the only immune exposure information available for the cohort. Most TCR sequences were seen in very few donors, while some public TCRs were found in many individuals. According to a later genetic analysis, donors in an Asian-associated ancestry cluster had fewer N-insertions in productive TCRs than the roughly 700-donor mean. The classifier was reported to diagnose cytomegalovirus status with high specificity and sensitivity in both the original and validation cohorts. Most CMV-associated TCR beta chains appeared to be HLA-restricted in a later analysis, and the HLA associations seemed to be driven largely by CMV exposure. The 87-base-pair reads could not distinguish some IMGT-functional V segments, including TRBV6-2 and TRBV6-3, so those segments were excluded. Broadly in line with IMGT annotations, most TCR beta V segments showed up in productive rearrangements about 90% or about 30% of the time in an earlier analysis of several hundred of the donors. In this cohort, only TCR beta chains were sequenced, and detectable features were limited by the absence of alpha or paired-chain data. In a later analysis, several top co-occurrence clusters were reported to appear linked to parvovirus B19, influenza, CMV and Epstein-Barr virus. In vitro tests confirmed that a few of the cytomegalovirus-associated TCR beta chains recognize cytomegalovirus antigens. In the study, around 150 TCR beta chains were listed as associated with cytomegalovirus. V-gene and J-gene trimming of TCR beta chains was associated with a missense DCLRE1C variant in a later genetic analysis, and the association was replicated in an independent cohort. When HLA alleles, especially DR and DQ, strongly co-occurred, attributing TCR associations to individual alleles was difficult. In a later analysis, HLA-associated TCR beta chains were found to be more clonally expanded and to have lower generation probabilities than equally common non-associated chains.

The cohort was made up of 500 to 800 healthy bone marrow donors. All cohort members were sampled while nominally healthy, although unrecorded immune exposures were likely present. The donor tested CMV seronegative and was one of the 352 seronegative cohort members. A peripheral blood sample was provided by each donor, and peripheral blood mononuclear cells were used for TCR beta sequencing. Genomic DNA was extracted from the blood cell samples with the Qiagen DNeasy Blood Extraction Kit. The germline V end is reduced by 10 bases and the J end by 5 bases; junction bases left unmatched: 10. As encoded in the germline V gene (reference sequence), CDR1 is SEHNR while CDR2 is FQNEAQ. The CDR3 runs 13 amino acids, cysteine and phenylalanine included. Just CDR3 DNA is preserved here, 39 bases in frame from base 1. Library preparation was by the immunoSEQ multiplex PCR assay. For the multiplex PCR, a mixture combining 60 forward primers for TCR Vbeta segments and 13 reverse primers for TCR Jbeta segments was used. The CDR3 region of rearranged TCR beta genes was amplified from genomic DNA by a multiplex PCR assay. The amplified TCR beta libraries were sequenced on the Illumina HiSeq System as 87-base-pair reads. Regarding the original processing steps: Across the roughly 700 repertoires, a later analysis counted tens of millions of unique TCR beta chains, about 10 million of which were shared by at least two donors. Raw reads were error-corrected and collapsed into unique sequences with a nearest-neighbor algorithm that merged closely related sequences to remove PCR and sequencing errors. CDR3 sequences were aligned to IMGT reference sequences to assign V, D and J gene segments. Each retained sequence needed at least a six-nucleotide match to both a V gene segment and a J gene segment. A rearrangement counted as productive if the CDR3 had no stop codons and remained in frame with V and J, and every other rearrangement counted as non-productive. Following IMGT convention, CDR3 was defined as the stretch from the second conserved V-encoded cysteine up to the conserved J-encoded phenylalanine. In an earlier analysis of more than 550 of the donors, sequences lacking an unambiguous match to a single V gene segment were excluded. In an earlier analysis of approximately 550 of the donors, V segments were called functional above 56.7% productive rearrangements and were called segregating when the between-donor standard deviation exceeded 5%. To diagnose cytomegalovirus status from the catalog of TCR beta chain sequences, a statistical classification framework was built. A later analysis assigned V and J genes by comparing TCR nucleotide sequences with IMGT/GENE-DB human TR gene sequences. The TCRdist pipeline was used in a later analysis to assign CDR3 sequences and most-parsimonious VDJ recombination scenarios. In a later analysis, each TCR beta chain was defined by its CDR3 amino acid sequence together with its V-gene family, and reads without a unique V-gene family were excluded. As a way to deal with suspected cross-contamination and a sequencing artifact, a later analysis dropped roughly 620 nucleotide sequences that were highly shared and had low generation probability. A later analysis calculated a clonal expansion index for each public chain from normalized within-repertoire ranks of inferred template counts. In a later analysis, generation probabilities were computed with a VDJ recombination model fitted to out-of-frame rearrangements, and the resulting probabilities were checked against IGoR. A later analysis scored TCR-TCR, TCR-HLA and TCR-CMV co-occurrence with hypergeometric tests, applying a repertoire-size bias correction to TCR pairs. False discovery rates were estimated in a later analysis by permuting HLA or CMV assignments 20 times. In a later analysis, co-occurring TCRs were grouped using DBSCAN, with TCRdist sequence similarity added in when clustering inside HLA-allele-positive subsets. Repertoires with fewer than 30,000 or more than 120,000 public chains, plus five repertoires with anomalous nucleotide sharing, were excluded from co-occurrence clustering. TCRdb took over this immuneACCESS table, retaining in-frame rearrangements with V and J assigned. Such tables are incomplete; in checked studies, under half of the missing clones stem from an unresolved V gene, and the remainder is unexplained. Clone size and the V and J calls come from that table; the DNA yielded D and trimming. The sample data list 130,000 to 150,000 clones, and 70% to 80% of these were observed just once. Jointly, the top ten make up just over 5% of the sample.

The chain links TRBV7-9 with TRBJ1-1; 7 of the junction bases match TRBD1. Sequencing was done on a sample of PBMCs. This TCR came from a male donor in good health and CMV-seronegative. The CDR3 loop reads CATDQGVGTEAFF. The bases are TGTGCCACGGACCAGGGGGTGGGGACTGAAGCTTTCTTT.